This T cell receptor beta chain was identified during a study of T cell responses to AZD1222 COVID-19 vaccine. Study-level results: Researchers took repertoire samples only after the peak T cell response had come. There were mostly white British donors and more females than males, and clonal diversity was possibly underestimated. Spike-wide coverage was observed for vaccine-associated CD4 TCRs, with dominant responses at 160-218 and 743-854.

The protocol was immunoSEQ multiplex PCR, while the TCRdb copy is restricted to in-frame clones and leaves out a portion. Counted here are over 100,000 clones, around 90% occurring once; the ten biggest clones make up approximately 8.4%. J was trimmed by 7 bases and V by 4 bases; bases with no gene match: 1. The CDR3 is 13 residues long. Per germline, CDR1 ENHRY and CDR2 SYGVKD. Comments on this clone: Its antigen remains unidentified.

This sequence originates from an adult in good health. This sample comprised peripheral blood, obtained on day 0 of AZD1222 vaccination. V is TRBV10-3 and J is TRBJ2-1; 10 bases agree with TRBD1. Written as DNA, the CDR3 is TGTGCCATCAGTGGACAGGGGGCGAATGAGCAGTTCTTC. Translating gives CAISGQGANEQFF.